Detailed here is one TCR beta chain. What it binds is unknown. One junction end disagrees with the germline gene, perhaps due to a read error. Patients were excluded for autoimmune disease history or systemic immunosuppression. Samples were taken at baseline and on day 1 of cycles 4 and 7. This record belongs to a study of OX40 agonist ivuxolimab in advanced cancers. Points from the study as a whole: By week 6 at 0.1 to 3.0 mg/kg, blood CD4+ and CD8+ T cells had expanded clonally.

Profiling relied on immunoSEQ multiplex PCR, and the TCRdb table lists in-frame clones only, not all of them. The table includes 57,000 or so clones, approximately 89% detected once. Germline V gives CDR1 MDHEN, CDR2 SYDVKM. CDR3 length equals 14 residues. The chain recombines TRBV28 with TRBJ2-3; possibly TRBD2 for D (7 bases). This material consisted of CD4+ or CD8+ T cells sorted from blood, taken in a trial of the OX40 agonist ivuxolimab. The receptor was derived from an adult with an advanced solid tumor such as melanoma, head and neck, liver or kidney cancer. DNA of the CDR3: TGTGCCAGCCATTACGGCGGGGGCCCAAAGTTTTTGAATTTT. It codes for CASHYGGGPKFLNF.